This record covers a single TCR beta chain. The antigen is not known. Trimming removed 5 bases from V and 5 bases from J; junction bases left unmatched: 7. Germline CDR1 SGHTA, CDR2 FQGNSA. The CDR3 totals 14 residues. The data stem from a study of OX40 agonist ivuxolimab in advanced cancers. Method: immunoSEQ multiplex PCR; TCRdb's copy keeps in-frame clones and lacks some. Here the sample spans 45,000 to 70,000 clones, more than 80% being singletons. Findings and caveats of the study: In general, CD8+ T cells held more expanded clones than CD4+ did, on average.

The chain joins TRBV7-2 to TRBJ2-5; 8 bases are a match to TRBD1. This TCR derives from an adult with an advanced solid tumor such as melanoma, head and neck, liver or kidney cancer. Sequenced material: CD4+ or CD8+ T cells sorted from blood, taken in a trial of the OX40 agonist ivuxolimab. DNA of the CDR3: TGTGCCAGCAGCCTTACAGGGGGGAGGGAGACCCAGTACTTC. Its translation: CASSLTGGRETQYF.